Sequencing of this T cell receptor beta chain was carried out in a study of T cells after yellow fever vaccination. Study outcomes and limitations: At under 98% for CD4 and roughly 87% for CD8, most primary-vaccination clones showed up again after the booster. The study found a weaker secondary response that peaked faster, day 5 versus 15.

Template switching with 5'RACE generated the TCR cDNA and added a universal primer site and UMIs. TCRdb reprocessed the 5' RACE reads with MiXCR, giving one entry per CDR3 protein. The sample shows about 310,000 distinct CDR3 sequences, around 3.6% of them seen only once. CDR3 length: 14 residues. Trimming took off 0 bases at V and 2 bases at J, with 8 bases between the two ends. Germline V CDR1 and CDR2: SGHRS, YFSETQ. There are many counts of this clonotype. What it recognizes is unknown. The TCR comes from a man between 18 and 29 years old who received the YFV17D yellow fever vaccine. The chain joins TRBV5-1 to TRBJ1-2, with D unclear. Sequencing was performed on PBMCs, taken on the day of the yellow fever booster vaccination. The CDR3 nucleotides are TGCGCCAGCAGCTTGGCTCCAGAAAACTATGGCTACACCTTC. Translated, it gives CASSLAPENYGYTF. The full variable domain, with the rest looked up from reference TRBV5-1 and TRBJ1-2, is KAGVTQTPRYLIKTRGQQVTLSCSPISGHRSVSWYQQTPGQGLQFLFEYFSETQRNKGNFPGRFSGRQFSNSRSEMNVSTLELGDSALYLCASSLAPENYGYTFGSGTRLTVV.